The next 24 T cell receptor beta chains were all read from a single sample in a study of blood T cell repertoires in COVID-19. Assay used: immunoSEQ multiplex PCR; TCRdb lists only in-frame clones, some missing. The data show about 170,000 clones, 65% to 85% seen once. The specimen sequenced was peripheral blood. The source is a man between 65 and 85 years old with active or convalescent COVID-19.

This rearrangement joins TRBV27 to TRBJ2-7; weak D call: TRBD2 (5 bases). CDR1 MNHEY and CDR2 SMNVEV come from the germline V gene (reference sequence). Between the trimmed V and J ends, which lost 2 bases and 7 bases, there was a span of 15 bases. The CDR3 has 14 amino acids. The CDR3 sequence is CASSLTPSSGEQYF. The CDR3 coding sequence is TGTGCCAGCAGTTTAACCCCCTCGTCGGGAGAGCAGTACTTC.

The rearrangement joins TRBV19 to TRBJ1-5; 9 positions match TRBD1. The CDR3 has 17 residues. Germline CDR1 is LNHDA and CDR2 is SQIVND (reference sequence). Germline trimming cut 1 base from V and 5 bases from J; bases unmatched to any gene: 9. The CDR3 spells CASSIGYRGREDQPQHF. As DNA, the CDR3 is TGTGCCAGTAGTATAGGGTACAGGGGGCGCGAGGATCAGCCCCAGCATTTT.

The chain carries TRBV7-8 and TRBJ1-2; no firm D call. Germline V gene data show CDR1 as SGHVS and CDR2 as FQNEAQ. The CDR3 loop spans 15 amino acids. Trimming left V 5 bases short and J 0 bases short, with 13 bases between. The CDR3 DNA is TGTGCCAGCAGCACTAGTGGCTGGGCTAACTATGGCTACACCTTC. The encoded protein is CASSTSGWANYGYTF.

The CDR3 region is CASTPWRVRTDTQYF. CDR3 coding DNA: TGTGCCAGCACCCCCTGGAGGGTTAGGACAGATACGCAGTATTTT. The J gene is TRBJ2-3, the V gene TRBV2; TRBD2 is a possible D gene (6 bases). Trimming left V 7 bases short and J 3 bases short, with 17 bases between. The germline gives CDR1 SNHLY, CDR2 FYNNEI. The CDR3 is 15 residues long. Full variable domain (rest looked up from reference TRBV2 and TRBJ2-3): EPEVTQTPSHQVTQMGQEVILRCVPISNHLYFYWYRQILGQKVEFLVSFYNNEISEKSEIFDDQFSVERPDGSNFTLKIRSTKLEDSAMYFCASTPWRVRTDTQYFGPGTRLTVL.

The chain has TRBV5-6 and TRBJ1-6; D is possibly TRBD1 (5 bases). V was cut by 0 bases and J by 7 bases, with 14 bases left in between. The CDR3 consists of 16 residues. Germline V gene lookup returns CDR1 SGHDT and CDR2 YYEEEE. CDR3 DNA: TGTGCCAGCAGCTTGGGCAGGGTCATTCCCAATTCACCCCTCCACTTT. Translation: CASSLGRVIPNSPLHF.

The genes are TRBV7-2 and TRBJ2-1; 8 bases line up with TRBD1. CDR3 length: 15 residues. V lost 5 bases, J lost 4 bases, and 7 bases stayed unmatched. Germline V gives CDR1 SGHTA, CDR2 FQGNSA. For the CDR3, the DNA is TGTGCCAGCAGCGACAGGGGACGAGGATACAATGAGCAGTTCTTC. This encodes CASSDRGRGYNEQFF. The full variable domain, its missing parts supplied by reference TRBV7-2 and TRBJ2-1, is GAGVSQSPSNKVTEKGKDVELRCDPISGHTALYWYRQSLGQGLEFLIYFQGNSAPDKSGLPSDRFSAERTGGSVSTLTIQRTQQEDSAVYLCASSDRGRGYNEQFFGPGTRLTVL.

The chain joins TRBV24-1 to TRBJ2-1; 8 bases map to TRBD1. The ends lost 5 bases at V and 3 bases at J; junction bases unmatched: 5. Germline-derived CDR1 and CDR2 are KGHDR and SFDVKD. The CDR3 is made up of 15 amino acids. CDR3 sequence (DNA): TGTGCCACCAGTGCCGACAGGGGCTTCTACAATGAGCAGTTCTTC. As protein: CATSADRGFYNEQFF.

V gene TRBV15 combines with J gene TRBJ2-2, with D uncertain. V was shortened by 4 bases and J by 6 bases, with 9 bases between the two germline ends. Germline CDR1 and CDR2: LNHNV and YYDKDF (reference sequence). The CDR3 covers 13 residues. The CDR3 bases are TGTGCCACCAGCACTTCTACCCCCGGGGAGCTGTTTTTT. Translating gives CATSTSTPGELFF. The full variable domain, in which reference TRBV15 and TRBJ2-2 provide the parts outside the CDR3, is DAMVIQNPRYQVTQFGKPVTLSCSQTLNHNVMYWYQQKSSQAPKLLFHYYDKDFNNEADTPDNFQSRRPNTSFCFLDIRSPGLGDTAMYLCATSTSTPGELFFGEGSRLTVL.

The CDR3: CASSRAGGAGQPQHF. Here the CDR3 DNA reads TGTGCCAGTAGTAGGGCAGGGGGCGCGGGTCAGCCCCAGCATTTT. The chain combines TRBV19 with TRBJ1-5; 8 nucleotides line up with TRBD1. The CDR3 contains 15 residues. The V gene end was trimmed by 4 bases and the J gene end by 6 bases; junction bases not matched to a gene: 8. In germline, CDR1 is LNHDA, CDR2 SQIVND (reference sequence).

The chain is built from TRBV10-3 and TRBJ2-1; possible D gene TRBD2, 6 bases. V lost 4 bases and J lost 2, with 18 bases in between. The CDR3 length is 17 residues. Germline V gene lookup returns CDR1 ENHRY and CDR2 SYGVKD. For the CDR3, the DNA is TGTGCCATCAGTGCCCCGCCCGGGACTGGACCCTACAATGAGCAGTTCTTC. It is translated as CAISAPPGTGPYNEQFF.

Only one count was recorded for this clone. CDR3 region: CASSAGQGATTGELFF. The CDR3 nucleotides read TGTGCCAGCAGCGCGGGACAGGGGGCGACCACCGGGGAGCTGTTTTTT. The chain combines TRBV7-7 with TRBJ2-2, with 12 bases that match TRBD1. Germline loops: CDR1 SSHAT, CDR2 FNYEAQ (reference sequence). V was pared by 5 bases and J by 4 bases, with 5 bases of the junction left unmatched. The CDR3 is 16 residues long. Looking up the rest from reference TRBV7-7 and TRBJ2-2 gives the full variable domain: GAGVSQSPRYKVTKRGQDVTLRCDPISSHATLYWYQQALGQGPEFLTYFNYEAQPDKSGLPSDRFSAERPEGSISTLTIQRTEQRDSAMYRCASSAGQGATTGELFFGEGSRLTVL.

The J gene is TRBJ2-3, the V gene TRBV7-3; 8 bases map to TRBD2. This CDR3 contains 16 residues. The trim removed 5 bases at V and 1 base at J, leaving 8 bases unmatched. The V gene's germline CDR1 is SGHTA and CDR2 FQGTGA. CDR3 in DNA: TGTGCCAGCAGCGCCGCCGCCGGGGGGGGCACAGATACGCAGTATTTT. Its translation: CASSAAAGGGTDTQYF.

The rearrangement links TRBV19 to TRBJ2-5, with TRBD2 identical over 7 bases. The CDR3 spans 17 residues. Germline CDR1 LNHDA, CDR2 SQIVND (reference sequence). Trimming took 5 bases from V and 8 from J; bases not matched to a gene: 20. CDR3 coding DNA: TGTGCCAGTAGTCCGCCCCCTGGGGGACTAAACGGACCAACCCAGTACTTC. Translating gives CASSPPPGGLNGPTQYF.

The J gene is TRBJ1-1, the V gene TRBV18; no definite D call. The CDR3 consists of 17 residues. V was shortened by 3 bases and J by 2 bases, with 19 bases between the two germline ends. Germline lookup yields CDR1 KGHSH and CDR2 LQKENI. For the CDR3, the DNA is TGTGCCAGCTCACCCCCCGGTTCAGCGGGAATAAACACTGAAGCTTTCTTT. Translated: CASSPPGSAGINTEAFF.

DNA for the CDR3: TGTGCCAGCAGCCTTCGGGACACTAGCACAGATACGCAGTATTTT. Protein sequence: CASSLRDTSTDTQYF. This chain uses TRBV27 with TRBJ2-3, with a possible D match to TRBD1 (6 bases). The CDR3 contains 15 residues. The germline CDR1 and CDR2 sequences are MNHEY and SMNVEV (reference sequence). V dropped 6 bases and J dropped 0 bases, with 13 bases sitting between them.

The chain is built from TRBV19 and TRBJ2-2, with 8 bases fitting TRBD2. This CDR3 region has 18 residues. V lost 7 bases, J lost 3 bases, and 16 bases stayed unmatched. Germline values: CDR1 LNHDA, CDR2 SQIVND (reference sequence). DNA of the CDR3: TGTGCCAGTAATCACTTAGTTCCTAGCGGGCTGTACACCGGGGAGCTGTTTTTT. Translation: CASNHLVPSGLYTGELFF.

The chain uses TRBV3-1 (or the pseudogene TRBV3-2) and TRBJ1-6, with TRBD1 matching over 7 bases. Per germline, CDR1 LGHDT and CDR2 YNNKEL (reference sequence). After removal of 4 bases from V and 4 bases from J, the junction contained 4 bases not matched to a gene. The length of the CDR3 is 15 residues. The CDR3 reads CASSREGQYNSPLHF. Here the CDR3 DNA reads TGTGCCAGCAGCCGAGAGGGACAGTATAATTCACCCCTCCACTTT.

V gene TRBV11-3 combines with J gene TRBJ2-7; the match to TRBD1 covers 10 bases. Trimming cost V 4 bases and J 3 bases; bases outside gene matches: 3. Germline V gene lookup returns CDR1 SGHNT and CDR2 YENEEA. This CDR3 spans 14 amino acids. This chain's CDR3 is CASSSGTGDYEQYF. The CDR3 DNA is TGTGCCAGCAGCTCCGGGACAGGGGACTACGAGCAGTACTTC.

This CDR3 reads CASSPLDRTLNYGYTF. CDR3 DNA: TGTGCCAGCAGCCCACTAGACAGGACTTTAAACTATGGCTACACCTTC. The chain uses TRBV9 and TRBJ1-2; possibly TRBD1 for D (6 bases). V shed 4 bases and J shed 2 bases, with 18 bases lying between them. The germline CDR1 and CDR2 sequences are SGDLS and YYNGEE. CDR3 length: 16 residues.

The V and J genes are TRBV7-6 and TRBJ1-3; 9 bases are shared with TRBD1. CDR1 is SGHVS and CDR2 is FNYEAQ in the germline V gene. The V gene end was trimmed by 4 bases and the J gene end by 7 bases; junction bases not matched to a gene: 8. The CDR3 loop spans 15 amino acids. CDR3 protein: CASSSKQGAINTIYF. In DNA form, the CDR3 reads TGTGCCAGCAGCTCCAAACAGGGGGCAATTAACACCATATATTTT.

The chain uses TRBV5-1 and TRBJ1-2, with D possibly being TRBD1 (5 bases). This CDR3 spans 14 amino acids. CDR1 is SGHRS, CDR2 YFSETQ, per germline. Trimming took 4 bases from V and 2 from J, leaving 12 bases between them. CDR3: CASSPGGINYGYTF. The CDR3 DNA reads TGCGCCAGCAGCCCCGGGGGGATCAACTATGGCTACACCTTC.

CDR3 sequence (DNA): TGTGCCAGCAGCCTGGAGGGCCGAAATAGCAATCAGCCCCAGCATTTT. As protein: CASSLEGRNSNQPQHF. This chain links TRBV7-2 with TRBJ1-5, with D unclear. The CDR3 runs to 16 residues. The germline CDR1 and CDR2 sequences are SGHTA and FQGNSA. Trimming pared 5 bases from V and 0 bases from J, leaving 14 bases between.

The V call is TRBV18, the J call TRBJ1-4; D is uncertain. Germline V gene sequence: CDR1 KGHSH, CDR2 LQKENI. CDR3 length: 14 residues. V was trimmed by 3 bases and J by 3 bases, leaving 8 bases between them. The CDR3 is CASSPTGANEKLFF. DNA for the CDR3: TGTGCCAGCTCACCGACGGGAGCTAATGAAAAACTGTTTTTT. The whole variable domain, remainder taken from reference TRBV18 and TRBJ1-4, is NAGVMQNPRHLVRRRGQEARLRCSPMKGHSHVYWYRQLPEEGLKFMVYLQKENIIDESGMPKERFSAEFPKEGPSILRIQQVVRGDSAAYFCASSPTGANEKLFFGSGTQLSVL.

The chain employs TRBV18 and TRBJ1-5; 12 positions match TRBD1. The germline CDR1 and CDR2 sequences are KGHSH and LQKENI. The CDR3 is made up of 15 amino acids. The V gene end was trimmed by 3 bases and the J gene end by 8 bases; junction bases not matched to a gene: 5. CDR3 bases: TGTGCCAGCTCACCGGGGACAGGGGGCTTGGAGCCCCAGCATTTT. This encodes CASSPGTGGLEPQHF.